This T cell receptor (beta chain) stems from a study of blood T cell repertoires in COVID-19. Whole-study context: The samples span acute and convalescent COVID-19 from the United States, Italy and Spain. PBMCs, B-cell-depleted T cells, or T cells were the source of the cDNA or gDNA that made up the material.

Original handling: The authors estimated nucleated cell counts from reference gene primer amplification. Sequencing was performed with immunoSEQ multiplex PCR; in TCRdb, only in-frame clones are kept and a portion is missing. That table furnishes V, J and clone size, whereas the DNA furnished D and trimming. The data hold about 290,000 clones, with 70% to 90% observed a single time. The length of the CDR3 is 17 residues. CDR1 is SGHDT, CDR2 YYEEEE, per germline. The V gene end was trimmed by 0 bases and the J gene end by 4 bases; junction bases not matched to a gene: 10. Material for sequencing was peripheral blood. The chain joins TRBV5-6 to TRBJ2-1; 7 bases align to TRBD2. This clonotype was sampled from a woman aged 45-60 years with active or convalescent COVID-19. The CDR3 DNA is TGTGCCAGCAGCTTGGTAGCCGGAGCGGGGATTTACAATGAGCAGTTCTTC. As protein: CASSLVAGAGIYNEQFF.